These T cell receptor beta chains were read from a single sample in a study of T cells after yellow fever vaccination. TCRdb reprocessed the 5' RACE reads via MiXCR and lists one record per CDR3 protein. The sample shows a few hundred thousand distinct CDR3 sequences, more than 9% of them seen only once. The sample here was PBMCs, taken on the day of the first yellow fever vaccination. The receptors derive from a man aged 18 to 35 who received the YFV17D yellow fever vaccine. The CDR3 runs from the conserved cysteine through the conserved F or W.

>TRBJ1-2|TRBV6-6
CASTTDYGYTF
>TRBJ1-2|TRBV12-3/TRBV12-4
CASSLQDGYTF
>TRBJ1-1|TRBV10-3
CAISAPRGTGNTEAFF
>TRBJ1-1|TRBV11-2
CASSLRGSAFF
>TRBJ1-2|TRBV7-9
CASSLASGDSGYTF
>TRBJ2-2|TRBV27
CASSPSLSSGELFF
>TRBJ1-1|TRBV20-1
CSATGLLNTEAFF
>TRBJ2-5|TRBV5-1
CASSLWGTEETQYF
>TRBJ1-4|TRBV4-3
CASSPRLATNEKLFF
>TRBJ1-1|TRBV5-1
CASSGNSGNTEAFF
>TRBJ1-5|TRBV30
CAWSTGGGNQPQHF
>TRBJ1-6|TRBV15
CATSSQQGNNSPLHF
>TRBJ1-1|TRBV11-1
CASRATGMNTEAFF
>TRBJ2-3|TRBV7-9
CASSLNGHRTDTQYF
>TRBJ1-4|TRBV14
CASSHQEGPIGANEKLFF
>TRBJ2-1|TRBV6-2/TRBV6-3
CASSYRQGGGSNEQFF
>TRBJ2-1|TRBV5-4
CASSSLLAGYNEQFF
>TRBJ2-7|TRBV3-1
CASSQVRSARSYEQYF
>TRBJ2-2|TRBV12-3/TRBV12-4
CASSRDRANTGELFF
>TRBJ2-5|TRBV2
CASSEQSQETQYF
>TRBJ2-1|TRBV12-3/TRBV12-4
CASSLTSGGHSSYNEQFF
>TRBJ2-7|TRBV20-1
CSASGGGYEQYF
>TRBJ2-1|TRBV5-1
CASSSYGTESGNEQFF
>TRBJ2-5|TRBV27
CASSATRRYETQYF
>TRBJ1-1|TRBV5-4
CASSSRTGGTEAFF
>TRBJ1-1|TRBV6-5
CASSSTAWRTEAFF
>TRBJ1-5|TRBV2
CASSFGGEDQPQHF
>TRBJ2-5|TRBV25-1
CASREGVSRVGETQYF
>TRBJ1-2|TRBV18
CASTLGQNYGYTF
>TRBJ2-1|TRBV5-1
CASNRDRGGNEQFF
>TRBJ2-2|TRBV5-1
CASSLGQETGELFF
>TRBJ1-1|TRBV19
CASSMWQGNTEAFF
>TRBJ1-1|TRBV5-1
CASSLGPGGNTEAFF
>TRBJ1-2|TRBV3-1
CASSPRGGEGYTF
>TRBJ1-2|TRBV4-2
CASSPVPGRTNYGYTF
>TRBJ2-1|TRBV20-1
CSASLPTSGGFEEQFF
>TRBJ1-3|TRBV7-8
CASSLLGVASGNTIYF
>TRBJ2-7|TRBV7-9
CASSLAGNTYEQYF
>TRBJ2-3|TRBV4-1
CASSQDPGQWTRDTSTDTQYF
>TRBJ2-5|TRBV7-9
CASSPPGHRQETQYF
>TRBJ1-4|TRBV6-5
CASSYGGGIEKRFF
>TRBJ1-6|TRBV5-1
CASSLGWRLGRPLHF
>TRBJ2-3|TRBV18
CASSPGTADDTQYF
>TRBJ1-1|TRBV19
CASSTLTQGNTEAFF